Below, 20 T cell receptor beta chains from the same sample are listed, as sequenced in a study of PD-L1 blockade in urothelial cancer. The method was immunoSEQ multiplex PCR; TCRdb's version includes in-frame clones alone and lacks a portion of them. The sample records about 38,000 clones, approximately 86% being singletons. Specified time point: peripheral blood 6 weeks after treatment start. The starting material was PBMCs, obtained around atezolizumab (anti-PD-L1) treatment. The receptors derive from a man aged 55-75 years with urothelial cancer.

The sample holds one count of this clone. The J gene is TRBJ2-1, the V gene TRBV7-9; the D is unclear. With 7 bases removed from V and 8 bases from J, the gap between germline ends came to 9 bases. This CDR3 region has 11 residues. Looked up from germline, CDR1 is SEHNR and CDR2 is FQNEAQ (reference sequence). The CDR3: CASTPQDEQFF. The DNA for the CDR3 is TGTGCCAGCACTCCCCAGGATGAGCAGTTCTTC.

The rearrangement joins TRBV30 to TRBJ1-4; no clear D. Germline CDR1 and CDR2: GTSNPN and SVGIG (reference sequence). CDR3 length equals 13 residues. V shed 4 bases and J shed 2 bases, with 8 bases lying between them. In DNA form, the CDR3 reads TGTGCCTGGACGGGAGGCACTAATGAAAAACTGTTTTTT. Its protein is CAWTGGTNEKLFF.

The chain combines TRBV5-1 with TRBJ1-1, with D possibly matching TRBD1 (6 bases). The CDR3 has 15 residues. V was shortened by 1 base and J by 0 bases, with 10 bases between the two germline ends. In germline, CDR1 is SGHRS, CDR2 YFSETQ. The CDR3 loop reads CASSLTAGVNTEAFF. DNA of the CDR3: TGCGCCAGCAGCTTGACAGCAGGGGTGAACACTGAAGCTTTCTTT. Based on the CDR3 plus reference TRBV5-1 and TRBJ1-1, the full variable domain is KAGVTQTPRYLIKTRGQQVTLSCSPISGHRSVSWYQQTPGQGLQFLFEYFSETQRNKGNFPGRFSGRQFSNSRSEMNVSTLELGDSALYLCASSLTAGVNTEAFFGQGTRLTVV.

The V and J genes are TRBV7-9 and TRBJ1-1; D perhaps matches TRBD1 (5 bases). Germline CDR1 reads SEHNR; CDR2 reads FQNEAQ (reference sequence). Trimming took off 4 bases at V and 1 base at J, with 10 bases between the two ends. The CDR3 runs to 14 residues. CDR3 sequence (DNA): TGTGCCAGCAGCTCAGACAGACCGAACACTGAAGCTTTCTTT. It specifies CASSSDRPNTEAFF.

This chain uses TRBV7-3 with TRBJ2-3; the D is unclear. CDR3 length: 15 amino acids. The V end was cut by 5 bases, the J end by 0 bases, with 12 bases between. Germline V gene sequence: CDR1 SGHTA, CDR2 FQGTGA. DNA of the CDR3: TGTGCCAGCAGCCTAGTGGCAGCTAGCACAGATACGCAGTATTTT. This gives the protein CASSLVAASTDTQYF. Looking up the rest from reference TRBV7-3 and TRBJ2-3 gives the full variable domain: GAGVSQTPSNKVTEKGKYVELRCDPISGHTALYWYRQSLGQGPEFLIYFQGTGAADDSGLPNDRFFAVRPEGSVSTLKIQRTERGDSAVYLCASSLVAASTDTQYFGPGTRLTVL.

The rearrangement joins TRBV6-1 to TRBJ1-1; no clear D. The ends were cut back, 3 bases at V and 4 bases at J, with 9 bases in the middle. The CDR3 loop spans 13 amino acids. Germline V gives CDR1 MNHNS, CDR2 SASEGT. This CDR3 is CASSETRGTEAFF. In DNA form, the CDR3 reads TGTGCCAGCAGTGAGACTCGGGGCACTGAAGCTTTCTTT.

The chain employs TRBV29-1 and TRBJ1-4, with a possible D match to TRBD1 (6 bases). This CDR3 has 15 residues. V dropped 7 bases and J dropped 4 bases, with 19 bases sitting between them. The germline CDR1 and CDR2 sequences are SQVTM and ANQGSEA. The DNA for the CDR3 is TGCAGCGCAACCCCAACAGGGTTAGATAATGAAAAACTGTTTTTT. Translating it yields CSATPTGLDNEKLFF.

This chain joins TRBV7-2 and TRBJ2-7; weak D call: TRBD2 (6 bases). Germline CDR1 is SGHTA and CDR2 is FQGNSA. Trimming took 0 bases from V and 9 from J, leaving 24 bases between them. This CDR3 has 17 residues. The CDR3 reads CASSLAVTMSGPRRQYF. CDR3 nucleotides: TGTGCCAGCAGCTTAGCGGTAACTATGAGCGGGCCCAGGCGGCAGTACTTC. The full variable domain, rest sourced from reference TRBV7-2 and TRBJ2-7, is GAGVSQSPSNKVTEKGKDVELRCDPISGHTALYWYRQSLGQGLEFLIYFQGNSAPDKSGLPSDRFSAERTGGSVSTLTIQRTQQEDSAVYLCASSLAVTMSGPRRQYFGPGTRLTVT.

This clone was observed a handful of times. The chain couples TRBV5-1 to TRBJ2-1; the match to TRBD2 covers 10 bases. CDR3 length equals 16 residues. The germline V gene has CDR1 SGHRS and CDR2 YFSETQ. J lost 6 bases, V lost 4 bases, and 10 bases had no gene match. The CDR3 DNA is TGCGCCAGCAGCCCCCTACCGGGACTAGCGCGCAATGAGCAGTTCTTC. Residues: CASSPLPGLARNEQFF.

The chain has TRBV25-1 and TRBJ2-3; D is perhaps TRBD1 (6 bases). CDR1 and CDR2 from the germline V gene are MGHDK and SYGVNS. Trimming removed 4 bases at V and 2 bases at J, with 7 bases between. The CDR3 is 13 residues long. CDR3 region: CASSGQVTDTQYF. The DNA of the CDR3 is TGTGCCAGCAGTGGACAGGTCACAGATACGCAGTATTTT.

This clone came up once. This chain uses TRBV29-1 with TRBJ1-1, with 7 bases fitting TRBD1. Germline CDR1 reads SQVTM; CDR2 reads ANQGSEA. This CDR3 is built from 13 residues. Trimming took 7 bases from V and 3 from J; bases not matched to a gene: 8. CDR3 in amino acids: CSANRGRDTEAFF. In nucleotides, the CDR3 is TGCAGCGCCAACAGGGGACGGGACACTGAAGCTTTCTTT. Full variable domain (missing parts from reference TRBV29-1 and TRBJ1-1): SAVISQKPSRDICQRGTSLTIQCQVDSQVTMMFWYRQQPGQSLTLIATANQGSEATYESGFVIDKFPISRPNLTFSTLTVSNMSPEDSSIYLCSANRGRDTEAFFGQGTRLTVV.

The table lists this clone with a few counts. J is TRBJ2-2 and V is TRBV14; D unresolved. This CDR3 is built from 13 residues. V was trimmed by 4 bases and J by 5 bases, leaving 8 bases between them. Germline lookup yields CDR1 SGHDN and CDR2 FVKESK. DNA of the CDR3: TGTGCCAGCAGCCCTAGTTTTACCGGGGAGCTGTTTTTT. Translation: CASSPSFTGELFF.

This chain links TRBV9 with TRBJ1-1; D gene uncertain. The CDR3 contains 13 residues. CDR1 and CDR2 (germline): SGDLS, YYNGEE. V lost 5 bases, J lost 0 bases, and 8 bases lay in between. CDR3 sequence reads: CASSASVNTEAFF. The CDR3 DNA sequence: TGTGCCAGCAGTGCCTCAGTGAACACTGAAGCTTTCTTT.

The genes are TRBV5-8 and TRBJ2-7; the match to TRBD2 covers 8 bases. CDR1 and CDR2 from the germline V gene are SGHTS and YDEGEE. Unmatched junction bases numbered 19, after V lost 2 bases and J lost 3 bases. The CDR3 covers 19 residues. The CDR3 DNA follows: TGTGCCAGCAGCTTAGGTAATCTGGGTATAGCGGGATACCTCTACGAGCAGTACTTC. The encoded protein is CASSLGNLGIAGYLYEQYF.

This CDR3 is CASSLGTNYEQYF. CDR3 in DNA: TGTGCCAGCAGCTTAGGGACAAACTACGAGCAGTACTTC. The rearrangement uses TRBV7-6 and TRBJ2-7, with D tentatively TRBD1 (5 bases). Germline-derived CDR1 and CDR2 are SGHVS and FNYEAQ. CDR3 size: 13 residues. V lost 1 base, J lost 3 bases, and 7 bases lay in between.

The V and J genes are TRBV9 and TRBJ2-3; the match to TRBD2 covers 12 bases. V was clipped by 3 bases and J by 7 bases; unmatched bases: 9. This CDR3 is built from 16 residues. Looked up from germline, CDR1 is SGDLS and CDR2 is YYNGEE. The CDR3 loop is CASSAIGLAGGYTQYF. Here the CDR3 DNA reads TGTGCCAGCAGCGCAATCGGGCTAGCGGGGGGGTATACGCAGTATTTT.

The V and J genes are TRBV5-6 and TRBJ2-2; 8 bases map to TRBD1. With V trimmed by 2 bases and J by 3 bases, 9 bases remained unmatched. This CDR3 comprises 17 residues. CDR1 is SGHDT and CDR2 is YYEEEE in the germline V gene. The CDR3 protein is CASSFLAGGPDTGELFF. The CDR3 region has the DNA TGTGCCAGCAGCTTTTTAGCAGGGGGCCCGGACACCGGGGAGCTGTTTTTT.

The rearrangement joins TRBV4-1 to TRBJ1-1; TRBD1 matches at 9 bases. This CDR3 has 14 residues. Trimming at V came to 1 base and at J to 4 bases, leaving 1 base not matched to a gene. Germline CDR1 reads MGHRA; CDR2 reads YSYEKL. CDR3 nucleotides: TGCGCCAGCAGCCAAGGGACAGGGGTCACTGAAGCTTTCTTT. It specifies CASSQGTGVTEAFF.

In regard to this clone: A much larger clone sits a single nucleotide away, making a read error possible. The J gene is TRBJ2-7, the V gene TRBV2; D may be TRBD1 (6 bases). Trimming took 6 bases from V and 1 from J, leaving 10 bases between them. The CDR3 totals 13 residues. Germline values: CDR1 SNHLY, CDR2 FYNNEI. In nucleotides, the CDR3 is TGTGCCAGCAGCCAGGACAGTTCCTACGAGCAGTACTTC. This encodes CASSQDSSYEQYF.

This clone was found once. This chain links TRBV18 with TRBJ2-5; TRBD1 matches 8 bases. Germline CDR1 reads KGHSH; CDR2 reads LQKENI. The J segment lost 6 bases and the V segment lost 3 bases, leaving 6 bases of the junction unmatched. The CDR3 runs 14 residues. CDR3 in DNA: TGTGCCAGCTCACCCGGACAGGGTTCGAAGACCCAGTACTTC. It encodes CASSPGQGSKTQYF.